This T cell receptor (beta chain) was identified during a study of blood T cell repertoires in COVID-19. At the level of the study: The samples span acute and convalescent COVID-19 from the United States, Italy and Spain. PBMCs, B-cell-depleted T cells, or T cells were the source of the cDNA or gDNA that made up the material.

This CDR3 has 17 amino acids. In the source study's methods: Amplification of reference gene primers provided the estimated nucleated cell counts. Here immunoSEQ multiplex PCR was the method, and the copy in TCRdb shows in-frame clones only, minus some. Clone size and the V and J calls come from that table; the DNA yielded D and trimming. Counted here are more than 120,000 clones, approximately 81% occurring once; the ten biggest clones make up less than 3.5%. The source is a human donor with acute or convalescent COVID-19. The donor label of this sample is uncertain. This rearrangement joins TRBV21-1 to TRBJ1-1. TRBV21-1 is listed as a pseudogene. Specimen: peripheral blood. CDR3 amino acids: CASSKALLAGWNTEAFF. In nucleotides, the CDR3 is TGTGCCAGCAGCAAAGCGCTTTTGGCGGGGTGGAACACTGAAGCTTTCTTT.